The clone carrying this T cell receptor beta chain was recorded many times. No antigen is known for it. The cDNA was generated through 5'RACE incorporating 10-nucleotide random UMIs. TCRdb itself ran the 5' RACE reads through MiXCR, one entry per CDR3 protein. The table lists some 79,000 distinct CDR3 sequences, roughly an eighth of them singletons. This entry is derived from a study of neurological immune-mediated disorders. Study-level results: Levels of TCR clonal expansion peaked in HTLV-1-associated myelopathy and reached their lowest in multiple sclerosis, under those of healthy controls.

V lost 2 bases to trimming and J lost 2 bases; unmatched junction nucleotides: 5. The CDR3 is made up of 15 amino acids. The germline V gene has CDR1 SGHRS and CDR2 YFSETQ. The sequence came from a woman in her fifties or sixties in good health. The chain uses TRBV5-1 and TRBJ2-3; 7 bases agree with TRBD1. Sequenced sample: PBMCs. The CDR3 nucleotides are TGCGCCAGCAGCTTAGGGACAGACTACACAGATACGCAGTATTTT. Protein sequence: CASSLGTDYTDTQYF.